What follows are 3 T cell receptor beta chains derived from one specimen sequenced in a study of PD-1 blockade in mismatch repair-deficient tumors. Measured with immunoSEQ multiplex PCR; TCRdb has only the in-frame clones, and not every one. Among tens of thousands of clones listed, about 88% were seen once. This specimen consisted of PBMCs, obtained before pembrolizumab treatment. These receptors came from an adult with mismatch repair-deficient cancer.

The rearrangement links TRBV28 to TRBJ1-1; 7 positions match TRBD1. The CDR3 length is 14 residues. Germline-derived CDR1 and CDR2 are MDHEN and SYDVKM. The junction had 6 bases not matched to a gene; V was cut back by 3 bases and J by 5 bases. The CDR3 sequence is CASSLAGGQTEAFF. In DNA, the CDR3 is TGTGCCAGCAGTTTGGCAGGGGGGCAAACTGAAGCTTTCTTT.

J is TRBJ2-5 and V is TRBV6-5; D perhaps matches TRBD1 (6 bases). The CDR3 sequence is 15 residues long. V lost 2 bases and J lost 2, with 12 bases in between. Germline V gene sequence: CDR1 MNHEY, CDR2 SVGAGI. This CDR3 reads CASSYAGVVQETQYF. In DNA, the CDR3 is TGTGCCAGCAGTTACGCAGGGGTAGTTCAAGAGACCCAGTACTTC.

This chain uses TRBV18 with TRBJ1-1; 9 bases match TRBD1. V shed 5 bases, J shed 4 bases, and the junction held 11 bases outside the gene matches. Germline CDR1 is KGHSH and CDR2 is LQKENI. The CDR3 length is 16 residues. The CDR3 DNA sequence: TGTGCCAGCTCAGAAGCACAGGGGGCCTTGAGCACTGAAGCTTTCTTT. It encodes CASSEAQGALSTEAFF.